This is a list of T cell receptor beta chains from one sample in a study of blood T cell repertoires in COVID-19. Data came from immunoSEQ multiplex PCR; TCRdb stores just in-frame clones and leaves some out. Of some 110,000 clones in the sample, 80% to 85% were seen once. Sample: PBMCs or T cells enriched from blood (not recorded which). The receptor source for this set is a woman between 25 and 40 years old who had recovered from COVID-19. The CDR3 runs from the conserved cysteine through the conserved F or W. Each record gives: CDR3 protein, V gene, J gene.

CDR3 protein: CASSRDPFSGSTDTQYF
V gene: TRBV4-2
J gene: TRBJ2-3

CDR3 protein: CASSREGGGRAEAFF
V gene: TRBV5-1
J gene: TRBJ1-1

CDR3 protein: CASRFTVVEGYTF
V gene: TRBV11-2
J gene: TRBJ1-2

CDR3 protein: CASSLQNYGYTF
V gene: TRBV19
J gene: TRBJ1-2

CDR3 protein: CASSLDRDSPLHF
V gene: TRBV7-6
J gene: TRBJ1-6

CDR3 protein: CASSFLPGTGKFNEQFF
V gene: TRBV28
J gene: TRBJ2-1

CDR3 protein: CASSVTSGRPGNEQFF
V gene: TRBV7-6
J gene: TRBJ2-1

CDR3 protein: CASSRGDSASDTGELFF
V gene: TRBV7-9
J gene: TRBJ2-2

CDR3 protein: CASSFRSNTEAFF
V gene: TRBV7-9
J gene: TRBJ1-1

CDR3 protein: CASSQLSANTGELFF
V gene: TRBV4-3
J gene: TRBJ2-2

CDR3 protein: CASSPRGSLYEQYF
V gene: TRBV6-5
J gene: TRBJ2-7

CDR3 protein: CASSQTLARNEQFF
V gene: TRBV3-1/TRBV3-2
J gene: TRBJ2-1

CDR3 protein: CASSKTGTAATDTQYF
V gene: TRBV4-2
J gene: TRBJ2-3

CDR3 protein: CASSEPRRVDTEAFF
V gene: TRBV6-1
J gene: TRBJ1-1

CDR3 protein: CASSPDRAGQPQHF
V gene: TRBV6-5
J gene: TRBJ1-5

CDR3 protein: CASSLGARGETQYF
V gene: TRBV5-4
J gene: TRBJ2-5